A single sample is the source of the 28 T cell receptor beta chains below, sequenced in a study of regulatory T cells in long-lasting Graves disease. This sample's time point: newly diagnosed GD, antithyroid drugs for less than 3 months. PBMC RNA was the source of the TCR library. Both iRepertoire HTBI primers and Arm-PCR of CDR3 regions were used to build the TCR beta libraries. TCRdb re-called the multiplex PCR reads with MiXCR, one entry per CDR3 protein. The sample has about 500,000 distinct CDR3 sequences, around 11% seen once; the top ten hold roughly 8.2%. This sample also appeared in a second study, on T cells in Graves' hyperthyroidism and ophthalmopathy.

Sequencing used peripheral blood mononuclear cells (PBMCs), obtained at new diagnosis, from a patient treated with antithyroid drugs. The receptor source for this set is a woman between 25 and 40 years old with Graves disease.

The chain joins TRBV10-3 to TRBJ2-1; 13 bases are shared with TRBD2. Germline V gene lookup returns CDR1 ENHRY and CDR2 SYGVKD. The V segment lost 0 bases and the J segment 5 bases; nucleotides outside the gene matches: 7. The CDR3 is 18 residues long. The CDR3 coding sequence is TGTGCCATCAGTGAGTCTGGGACTAGCGGGAAATGGGACAATGAGCAGTTCTTC. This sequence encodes CAISESGTSGKWDNEQFF.

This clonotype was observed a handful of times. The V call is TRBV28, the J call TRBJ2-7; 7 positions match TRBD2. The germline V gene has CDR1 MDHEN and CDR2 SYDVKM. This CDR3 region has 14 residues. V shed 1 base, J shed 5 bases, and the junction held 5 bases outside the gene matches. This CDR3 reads CASSLLGGKDEQYF. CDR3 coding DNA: TGTGCCAGCAGTTTATTGGGGGGGAAGGACGAGCAGTACTTC.

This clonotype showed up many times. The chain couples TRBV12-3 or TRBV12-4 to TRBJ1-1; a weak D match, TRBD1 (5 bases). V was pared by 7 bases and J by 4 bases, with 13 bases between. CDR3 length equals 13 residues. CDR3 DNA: TGTGCCAGCACACGGGGGGAATTCACTGAAGCTTTCTTT. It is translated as CASTRGEFTEAFF.

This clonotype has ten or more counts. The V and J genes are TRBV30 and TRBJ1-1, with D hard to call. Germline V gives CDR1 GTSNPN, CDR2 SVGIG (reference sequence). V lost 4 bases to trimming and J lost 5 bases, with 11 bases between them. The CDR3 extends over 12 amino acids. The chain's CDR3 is CAWTFTGTEAFF. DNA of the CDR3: TGTGCCTGGACCTTCACGGGGACTGAAGCTTTCTTT.

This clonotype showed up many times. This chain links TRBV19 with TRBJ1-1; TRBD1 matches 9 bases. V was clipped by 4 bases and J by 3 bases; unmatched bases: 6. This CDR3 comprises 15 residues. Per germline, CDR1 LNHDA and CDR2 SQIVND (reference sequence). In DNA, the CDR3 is TGTGCCAGTAGTAAGCCCCGGGACAGGGACACTGAAGCTTTCTTT. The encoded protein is CASSKPRDRDTEAFF.

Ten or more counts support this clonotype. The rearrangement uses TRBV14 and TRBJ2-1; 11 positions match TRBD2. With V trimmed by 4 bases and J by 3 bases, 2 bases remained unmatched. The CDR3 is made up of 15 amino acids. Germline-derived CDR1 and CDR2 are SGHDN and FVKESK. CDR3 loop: CASSLSGRVYNEQFF. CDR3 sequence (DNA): TGTGCCAGCAGCCTTAGCGGGAGGGTCTACAATGAGCAGTTCTTC.

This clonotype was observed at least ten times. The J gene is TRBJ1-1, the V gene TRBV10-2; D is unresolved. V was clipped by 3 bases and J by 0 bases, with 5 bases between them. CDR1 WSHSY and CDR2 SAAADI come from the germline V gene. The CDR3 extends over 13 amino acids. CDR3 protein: CASSEQLNTEAFF. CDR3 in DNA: TGCGCCAGCAGTGAACAGCTGAACACTGAAGCTTTCTTT.

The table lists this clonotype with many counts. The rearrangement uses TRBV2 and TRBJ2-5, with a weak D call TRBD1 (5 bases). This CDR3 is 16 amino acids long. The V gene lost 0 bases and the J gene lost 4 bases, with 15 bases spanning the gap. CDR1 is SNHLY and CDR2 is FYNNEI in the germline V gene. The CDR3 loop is CASSEAQGVLGETQYF. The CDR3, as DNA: TGTGCCAGCAGTGAAGCGCAAGGGGTGTTAGGAGAGACCCAGTACTTC.

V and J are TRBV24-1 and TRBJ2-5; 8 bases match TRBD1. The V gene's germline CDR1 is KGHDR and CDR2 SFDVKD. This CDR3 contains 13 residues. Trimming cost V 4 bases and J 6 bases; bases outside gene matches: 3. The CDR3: CATSEDREKTQYF. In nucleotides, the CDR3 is TGTGCCACCAGTGAGGACAGGGAGAAGACCCAGTACTTC.

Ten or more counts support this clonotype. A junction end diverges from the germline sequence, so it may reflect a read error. The CDR3 region is CASSLDLSGNTIYF. CDR3 nucleotide sequence: TGTGCCAGCAGTTTGGACCTCTCTGGAAACACCATATATTTT. This sequence joins TRBV5-5 and TRBJ1-3, with D uncertain. The CDR3 runs 14 residues. Germline V lookup: CDR1 SGHKS, CDR2 YYEKEE (reference sequence).

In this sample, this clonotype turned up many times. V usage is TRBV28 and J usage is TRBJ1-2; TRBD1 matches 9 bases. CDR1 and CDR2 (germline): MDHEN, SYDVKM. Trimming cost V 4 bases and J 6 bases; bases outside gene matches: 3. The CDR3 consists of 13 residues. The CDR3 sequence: CASSSGQGNGYTF. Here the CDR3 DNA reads TGTGCCAGCAGTTCGGGACAGGGAAATGGCTACACCTTC.

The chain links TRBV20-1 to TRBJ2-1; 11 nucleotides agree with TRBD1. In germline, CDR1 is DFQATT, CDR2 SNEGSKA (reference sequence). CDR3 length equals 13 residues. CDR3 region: CRPGQGAYNEQFF. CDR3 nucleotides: TGCAGACCGGGACAGGGGGCCTACAATGAGCAGTTCTTC.

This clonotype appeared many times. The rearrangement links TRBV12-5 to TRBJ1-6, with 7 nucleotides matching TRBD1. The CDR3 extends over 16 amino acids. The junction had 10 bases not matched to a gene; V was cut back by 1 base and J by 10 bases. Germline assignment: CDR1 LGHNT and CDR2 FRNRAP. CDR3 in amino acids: CASGLGTGPTGSPLHF. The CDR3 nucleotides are TGTGCTAGTGGTTTGGGGACAGGCCCGACGGGGTCACCCCTCCACTTT.

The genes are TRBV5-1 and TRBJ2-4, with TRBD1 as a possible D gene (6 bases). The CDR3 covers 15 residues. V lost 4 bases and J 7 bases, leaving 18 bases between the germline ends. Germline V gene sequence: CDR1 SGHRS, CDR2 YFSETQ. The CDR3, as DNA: TGCGCCAGCAGCCCGGCGCTGGCAGGGGAGAACATTCAGTACTTC. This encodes CASSPALAGENIQYF.

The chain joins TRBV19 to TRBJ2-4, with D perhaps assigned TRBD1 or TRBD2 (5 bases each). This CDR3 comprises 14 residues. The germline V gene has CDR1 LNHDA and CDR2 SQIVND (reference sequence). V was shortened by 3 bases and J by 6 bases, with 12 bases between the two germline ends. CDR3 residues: CASSIQGRGNIQYF. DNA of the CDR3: TGTGCCAGTAGTATCCAGGGTCGGGGAAACATTCAGTACTTC.

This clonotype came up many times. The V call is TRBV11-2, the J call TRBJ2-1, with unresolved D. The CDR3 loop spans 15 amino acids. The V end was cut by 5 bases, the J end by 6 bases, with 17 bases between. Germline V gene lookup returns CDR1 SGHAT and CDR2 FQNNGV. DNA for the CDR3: TGTGCCAGCAGCCTCCGAAACGGGCGGCCCAATGAGCAGTTCTTC. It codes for CASSLRNGRPNEQFF.

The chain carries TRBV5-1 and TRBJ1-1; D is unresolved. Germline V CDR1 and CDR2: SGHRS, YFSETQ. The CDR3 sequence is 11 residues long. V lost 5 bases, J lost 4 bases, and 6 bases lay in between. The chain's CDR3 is CASRSVTEAFF. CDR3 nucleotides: TGCGCCAGCAGGAGCGTCACTGAAGCTTTCTTT.

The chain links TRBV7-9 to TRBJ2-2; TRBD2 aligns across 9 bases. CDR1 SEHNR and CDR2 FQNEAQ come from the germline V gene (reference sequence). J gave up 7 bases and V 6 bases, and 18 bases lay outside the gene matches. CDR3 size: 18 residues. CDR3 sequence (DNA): TGTGCCAGCAGTTCCGCGGTTTTCCATAGCGGGAGAGGCGGGGAGCTGTTTTTT. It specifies CASSSAVFHSGRGGELFF.

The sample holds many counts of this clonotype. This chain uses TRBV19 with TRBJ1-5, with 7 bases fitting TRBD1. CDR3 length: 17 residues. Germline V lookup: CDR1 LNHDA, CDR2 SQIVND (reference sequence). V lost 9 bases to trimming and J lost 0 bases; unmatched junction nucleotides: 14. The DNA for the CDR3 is TGTGCCAGCCAGGGGGGGGCCTGGGCTTATAGCAATCAGCCCCAGCATTTT. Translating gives CASQGGAWAYSNQPQHF. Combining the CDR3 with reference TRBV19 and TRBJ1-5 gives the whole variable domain DGGITQSPKYLFRKEGQNVTLSCEQNLNHDAMYWYRQDPGQGLRLIYYSQIVNDFQKGDIAEGYSVSREKKESFPLTVTSAQKNPTAFYLCASQGGAWAYSNQPQHFGDGTRLSIL.

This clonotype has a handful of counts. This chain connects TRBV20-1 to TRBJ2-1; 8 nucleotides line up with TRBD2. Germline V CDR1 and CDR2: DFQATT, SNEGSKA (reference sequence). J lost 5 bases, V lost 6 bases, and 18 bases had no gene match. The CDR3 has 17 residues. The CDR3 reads CSARNPVASGPNNEQFF. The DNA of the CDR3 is TGCAGTGCCCGAAACCCGGTCGCTAGCGGGCCAAACAATGAGCAGTTCTTC.

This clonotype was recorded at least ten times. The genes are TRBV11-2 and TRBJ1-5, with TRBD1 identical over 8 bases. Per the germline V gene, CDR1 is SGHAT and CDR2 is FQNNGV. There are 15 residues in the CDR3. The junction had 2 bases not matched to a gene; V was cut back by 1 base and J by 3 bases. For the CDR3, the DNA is TGTGCCAGCAGCTTAGGGACAGGGTTCAATCAGCCCCAGCATTTT. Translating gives CASSLGTGFNQPQHF.

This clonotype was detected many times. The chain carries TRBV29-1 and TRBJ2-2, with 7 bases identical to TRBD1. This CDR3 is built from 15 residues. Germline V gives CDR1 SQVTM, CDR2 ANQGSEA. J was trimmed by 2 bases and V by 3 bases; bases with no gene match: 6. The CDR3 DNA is TGCAGCGTTGAGCCCCGGGACAGTAACACCGGGGAGCTGTTTTTT. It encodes CSVEPRDSNTGELFF.

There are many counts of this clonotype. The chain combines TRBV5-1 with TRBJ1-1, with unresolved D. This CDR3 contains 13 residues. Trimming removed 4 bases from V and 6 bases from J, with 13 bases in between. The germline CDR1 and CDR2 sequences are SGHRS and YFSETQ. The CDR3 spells CASSVNPGSEAFF. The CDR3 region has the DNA TGCGCCAGCAGCGTAAATCCGGGATCTGAAGCTTTCTTT. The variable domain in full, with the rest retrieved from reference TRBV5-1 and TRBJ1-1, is KAGVTQTPRYLIKTRGQQVTLSCSPISGHRSVSWYQQTPGQGLQFLFEYFSETQRNKGNFPGRFSGRQFSNSRSEMNVSTLELGDSALYLCASSVNPGSEAFFGQGTRLTVV.

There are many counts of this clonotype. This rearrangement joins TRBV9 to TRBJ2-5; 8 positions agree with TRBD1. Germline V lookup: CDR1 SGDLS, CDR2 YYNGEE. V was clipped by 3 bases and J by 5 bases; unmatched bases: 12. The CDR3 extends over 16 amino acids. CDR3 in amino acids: CASSGSSGTGRETQYF. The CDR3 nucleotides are TGTGCCAGCAGCGGCTCTTCCGGGACAGGACGCGAGACCCAGTACTTC. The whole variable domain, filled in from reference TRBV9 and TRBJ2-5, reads DSGVTQTPKHLITATGQRVTLRCSPRSGDLSVYWYQQSLDQGLQFLIQYYNGEERAKGNILERFSAQQFPDLHSELNLSSLELGDSALYFCASSGSSGTGRETQYFGPGTRLLVL.

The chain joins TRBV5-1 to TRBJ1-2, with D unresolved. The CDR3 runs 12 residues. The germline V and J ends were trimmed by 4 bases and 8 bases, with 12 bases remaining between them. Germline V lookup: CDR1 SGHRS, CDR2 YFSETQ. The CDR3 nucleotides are TGCGCCAGCAGCCGGGAGGGCGACGGCTACACCTTC. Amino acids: CASSREGDGYTF.

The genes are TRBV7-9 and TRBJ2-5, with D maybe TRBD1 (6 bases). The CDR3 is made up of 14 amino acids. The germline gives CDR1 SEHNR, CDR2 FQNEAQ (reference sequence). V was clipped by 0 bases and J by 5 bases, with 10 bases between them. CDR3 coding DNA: TGTGCCAGCAGCTTAGCCCAGGGGTTGGAGACCCAGTACTTC. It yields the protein CASSLAQGLETQYF.

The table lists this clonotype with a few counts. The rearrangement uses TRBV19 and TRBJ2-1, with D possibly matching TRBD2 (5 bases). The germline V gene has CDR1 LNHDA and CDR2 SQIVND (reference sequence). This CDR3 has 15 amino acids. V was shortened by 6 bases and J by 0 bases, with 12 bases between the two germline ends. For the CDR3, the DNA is TGTGCCAGTAGGGCTCTAGCAGCCTCCTACAATGAGCAGTTCTTC. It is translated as CASRALAASYNEQFF.

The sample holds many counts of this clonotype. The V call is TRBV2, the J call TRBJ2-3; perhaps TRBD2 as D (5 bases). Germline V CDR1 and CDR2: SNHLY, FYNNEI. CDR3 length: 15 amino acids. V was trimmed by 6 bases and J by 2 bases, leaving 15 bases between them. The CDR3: CASSRDPPITDTQYF. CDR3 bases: TGTGCCAGCAGCCGGGATCCGCCTATCACAGATACGCAGTATTTT.